Given below is one T cell receptor beta chain in context. This CDR3 is built from 14 residues. With 3 bases clipped from V and 4 bases from J, the junction kept 6 bases outside the gene matches. Germline-derived CDR1 and CDR2 are DFQATT and SNEGSKA (reference sequence). This specimen comes from a study of blood T cells in healthy people across ages. Sample-barcoded 5' priming and a J-beta primer mix drove a second PCR of roughly 7 to 11 cycles. TCRdb fed the 5' RACE reads into MiXCR, producing one record per CDR3 protein. The table shows roughly 1.4 million distinct CDR3 sequences, with around 59% occurring only once.

The specimen sequenced was blood. This sequence joins TRBV20-1 and TRBJ2-7, with 10 nucleotides matching TRBD1. The sequence came from a man between 18 and 35 years old in good health. Here the CDR3 reads CSARTGGVGYEQYF. For the CDR3, the DNA is TGCAGTGCTAGGACAGGGGGCGTCGGTTACGAGCAGTACTTC.